This T cell receptor (beta chain) is drawn from a study of cytomegalovirus exposure and HLA in healthy donors. Trimming left V 1 base short and J 12 bases short, with 12 bases between. CDR3 length: 13 residues. The germline V gene encodes CDR1 MDHEN and CDR2 SYDVKM. The PCR was carried out with 60 Vbeta primers and 13 Jbeta primers. Method: immunoSEQ multiplex PCR; TCRdb's copy keeps in-frame clones and lacks some. The sample holds over 95,000 clones, around 82% seen once. The gene calls are TRBV28 and TRBJ1-4; D might be TRBD1 (6 bases). Input material: PBMCs. The receptor comes from a man aged 35 to 55 in good health and CMV-seronegative. The CDR3 reads CASSLSGGAELFF. CDR3 sequence (DNA): TGTGCCAGCAGTTTATCGGGGGGGGCTGAACTGTTTTTT.